Judged by abundance, the clone carrying this T cell receptor beta chain is large. The antigen remains undetermined. From blood, about 240-550 ng of genomic DNA served as TRB template. The sample is drawn from a study of T and B cells in COVID-19 patients. At the level of the study: Critical illness requiring mechanical ventilation or extracorporeal membrane oxygenation affected about 55% of the roughly 20 active-infection patients.

The V gene lost 2 bases and the J gene lost 7 bases, with 6 bases spanning the gap. The V gene's germline CDR1 is PRHDT and CDR2 FYEKMQ (reference sequence). The CDR3 extends over 12 amino acids. Multiplex PCR with BIOMED2 TRB-A/B primer pools amplified TRB rearrangements. TCRdb re-analysed the multiplex PCR reads in MiXCR, keeping a single row per CDR3 protein. The sample carries more than 3,000 distinct CDR3 sequences, around 20% recorded once. Regarding the study as a whole: Patients with COVID-19 reportedly showed strongly skewed T cell receptor beta variable and joining gene usage. The recovered cohort had approximately 2,000 exclusive TCR clusters, including around 31 low generation probability clusters.

The sample was blood. This TCR was recovered from a human donor with active COVID-19. V is TRBV13 and J is TRBJ2-1, with a weak D call TRBD1 (5 bases). CDR3 amino acids: CASSLQGNEQFF. CDR3 DNA: TGTGCCAGCAGCTTACAGGGTAATGAGCAGTTCTTC.